This passage covers 10 T cell receptor beta chains from one sample sequenced in a study of vaccination effects on CD4 cells after COVID-19. This table comes from immunoSEQ multiplex PCR, and its TCRdb copy is limited to in-frame clones, with some not included. The repertoire holds about 40,000 clones, with about 67% as singletons. These receptors are not linked to any known antigen. Cultured cells yielded isolated CD4+ T cells after around 10 days. All study participants received two doses of BNT162b2 or mRNA-1273 vaccine. The specimen comprised CD4+ T cells from PBMCs cultured without peptide, sampled after COVID-19 vaccination. These receptors originate from a human donor who received a COVID-19 vaccine.

This clone was found a few times. The chain links TRBV6-5 to TRBJ2-7; the D call may be TRBD1 or TRBD2 (5 bases each). CDR3 length: 11 amino acids. V was trimmed by 9 bases and J by 7 bases, leaving 13 bases between them. The germline CDR1 and CDR2 sequences are MNHEY and SVGAGI. CDR3 sequence: CARGETGEQYF. CDR3 sequence (DNA): TGTGCCAGGGGGGAGACGGGGGAGCAGTACTTC.

V and J are TRBV4-1 and TRBJ2-1, with TRBD2 matching 13 bases. Germline loops: CDR1 MGHRA, CDR2 YSYEKL. Trimming removed 0 bases from V and 13 bases from J; junction bases left unmatched: 3. The CDR3 length is 14 residues. The DNA of the CDR3 is TGCGCCAGCAGCCAAGAATGGACTAGCGGGGGACAGTTCTTC. As protein: CASSQEWTSGGQFF.

V usage is TRBV2 and J usage is TRBJ1-1; D gene unclear. Trimming left V 7 bases short and J 1 base short, with 7 bases between. CDR1 and CDR2 from the germline V gene are SNHLY and FYNNEI. CDR3 length: 12 residues. Here the CDR3 DNA reads TGTGCCAGCAAAAAGGAGAACACTGAAGCTTTCTTT. Amino acids: CASKKENTEAFF.

The J gene is TRBJ2-5, the V gene TRBV19; D might be TRBD1 (6 bases). V shed 0 bases and J shed 4 bases, with 9 bases lying between them. Germline assignment: CDR1 LNHDA and CDR2 SQIVND (reference sequence). The CDR3 spans 14 residues. The CDR3 sequence: CASSIETGLETQYF. In nucleotides, the CDR3 is TGTGCCAGTAGTATAGAGACAGGATTAGAGACCCAGTACTTC.

This chain connects TRBV19 to TRBJ2-7; D perhaps matches TRBD1 (5 bases). CDR1 LNHDA and CDR2 SQIVND come from the germline V gene (reference sequence). CDR3 length: 14 residues. V shed 5 bases and J shed 6 bases, with 17 bases lying between them. CDR3 sequence: CASSAPTESIEQYF. In nucleotides, the CDR3 is TGTGCCAGTAGTGCACCGACAGAGTCTATCGAGCAGTACTTC.

The gene calls are TRBV6-5 and TRBJ2-3; D is undetermined. Trimming left V 2 bases short and J 2 bases short, with 11 bases between. The CDR3 sequence is 15 residues long. The germline gives CDR1 MNHEY, CDR2 SVGAGI. The CDR3 loop reads CASSYTADYTDTQYF. The CDR3 DNA sequence: TGTGCCAGCAGTTACACGGCGGATTACACAGATACGCAGTATTTT.

CDR3 sequence reads: CASSQDSHSRYEQYF. The CDR3 nucleotides are TGCGCCAGCAGCCAAGATTCCCATTCTCGGTACGAGCAGTACTTC. J is TRBJ2-7 and V is TRBV4-1; D gene unclear. V lost 0 bases and J 4 bases, leaving 13 bases between the germline ends. This CDR3 spans 15 amino acids. Germline CDR1 reads MGHRA; CDR2 reads YSYEKL.

The J gene is TRBJ1-3, the V gene TRBV4-1; D remains unclear. The CDR3 runs 12 residues. V shed 4 bases and J shed 9 bases, with 10 bases lying between them. Germline CDR1 and CDR2: MGHRA and YSYEKL. This CDR3 reads CASSPTGITIYF. The CDR3 DNA reads as TGCGCCAGCAGCCCCACCGGGATCACCATATATTTT.

The chain joins TRBV6-5 to TRBJ2-7, with D perhaps matching TRBD1 (6 bases). The V and J ends lost 7 bases and 2 bases respectively, with 12 bases between them. The CDR3 loop spans 13 amino acids. Germline V gene data show CDR1 as MNHEY and CDR2 as SVGAGI. CDR3 sequence reads: CASTRTETYEQYF. The CDR3 DNA is TGTGCCAGCACCAGGACAGAGACCTACGAGCAGTACTTC.

Written as DNA, the CDR3 is TGTGCCTGGAGTGTGGTAGCGGGGGGTCCCAATGAGCAGTTCTTC. It yields the protein CAWSVVAGGPNEQFF. The chain carries TRBV30 and TRBJ2-1, with 10 bases matching TRBD2. This CDR3 spans 15 amino acids. CDR1 is GTSNPN, CDR2 SVGIG, per germline (reference sequence). V lost 0 bases and J lost 6; bases outside the gene matches: 5. Using reference TRBV30 and TRBJ2-1 for the parts outside the CDR3, the full variable domain is SQTIHQWPATLVQPVGSPLSLECTVEGTSNPNLYWYRQAAGRGLQLLFYSVGIGQISSEVPQNLSASRPQDRQFILSSKKLLLSDSGFYLCAWSVVAGGPNEQFFGPGTRLTVL.